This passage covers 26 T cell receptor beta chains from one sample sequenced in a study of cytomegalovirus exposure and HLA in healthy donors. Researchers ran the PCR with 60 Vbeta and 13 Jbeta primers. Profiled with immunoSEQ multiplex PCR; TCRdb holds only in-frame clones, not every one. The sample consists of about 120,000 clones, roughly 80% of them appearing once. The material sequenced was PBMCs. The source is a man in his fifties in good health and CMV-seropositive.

CDR3 region: CASSGTGGWGYGYTF. Here the CDR3 DNA reads TGTGCCAGCAGTGGGACAGGGGGTTGGGGCTATGGCTACACCTTC. The chain joins TRBV6-1 to TRBJ1-2; 10 positions match TRBD1. V was pared by 4 bases and J by 4 bases, with 6 bases of the junction left unmatched. The length of the CDR3 is 15 residues. The germline CDR1 and CDR2 sequences are MNHNS and SASEGT.

As DNA, the CDR3 is TGTGCCAGCAGCGCCTCCACAGGGTCCGTGCAGTACTTC. Its protein is CASSASTGSVQYF. The V gene is TRBV9, the J gene TRBJ2-7, with TRBD1 as a possible D gene (6 bases). V lost 3 bases to trimming and J lost 9 bases, with 16 bases between them. The CDR3 length is 13 residues. CDR1 is SGDLS, CDR2 YYNGEE, per germline.

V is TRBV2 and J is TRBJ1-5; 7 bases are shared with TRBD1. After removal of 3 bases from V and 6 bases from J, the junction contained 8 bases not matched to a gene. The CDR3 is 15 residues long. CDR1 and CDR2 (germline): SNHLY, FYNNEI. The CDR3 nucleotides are TGTGCCAGCAGTGAGCCGACAGGGCTTTCTCAGCCCCAGCATTTT. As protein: CASSEPTGLSQPQHF.

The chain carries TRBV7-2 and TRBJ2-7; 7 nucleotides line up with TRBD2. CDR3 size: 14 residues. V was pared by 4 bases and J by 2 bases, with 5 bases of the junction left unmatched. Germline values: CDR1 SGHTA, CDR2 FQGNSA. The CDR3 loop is CASSSSGATYEQYF. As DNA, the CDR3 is TGTGCCAGCAGCTCCAGCGGGGCTACCTACGAGCAGTACTTC.

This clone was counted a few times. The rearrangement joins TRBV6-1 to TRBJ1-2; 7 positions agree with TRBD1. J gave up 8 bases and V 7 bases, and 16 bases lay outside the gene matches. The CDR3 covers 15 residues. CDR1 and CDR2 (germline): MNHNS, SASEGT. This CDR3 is CASIRRRDRVYGYTF. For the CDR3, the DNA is TGTGCCAGCATCCGGAGGCGTGACAGGGTTTACGGCTACACCTTC.

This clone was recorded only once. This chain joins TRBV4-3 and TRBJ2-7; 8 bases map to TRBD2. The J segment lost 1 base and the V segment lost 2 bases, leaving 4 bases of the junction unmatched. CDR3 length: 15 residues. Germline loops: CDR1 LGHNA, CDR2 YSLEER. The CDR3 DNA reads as TGCGCCAGCAGCCAACTTCGGGGGGGATCCTACGAGCAGTACTTC. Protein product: CASSQLRGGSYEQYF.

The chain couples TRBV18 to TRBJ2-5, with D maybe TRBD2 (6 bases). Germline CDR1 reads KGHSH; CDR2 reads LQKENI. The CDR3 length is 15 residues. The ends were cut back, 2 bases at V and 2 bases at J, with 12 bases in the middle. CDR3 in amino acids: CASSPLRGGQETQYF. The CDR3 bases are TGTGCCAGCTCACCATTGAGGGGAGGACAAGAGACCCAGTACTTC. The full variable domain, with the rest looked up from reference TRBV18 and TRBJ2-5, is NAGVMQNPRHLVRRRGQEARLRCSPMKGHSHVYWYRQLPEEGLKFMVYLQKENIIDESGMPKERFSAEFPKEGPSILRIQQVVRGDSAAYFCASSPLRGGQETQYFGPGTRLLVL.

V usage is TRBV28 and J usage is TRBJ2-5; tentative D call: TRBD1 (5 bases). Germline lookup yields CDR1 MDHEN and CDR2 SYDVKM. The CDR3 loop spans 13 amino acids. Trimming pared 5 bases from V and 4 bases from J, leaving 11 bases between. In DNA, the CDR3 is TGTGCCAGCAGTAGGCCAGGGATAGAGACCCAGTACTTC. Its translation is CASSRPGIETQYF.

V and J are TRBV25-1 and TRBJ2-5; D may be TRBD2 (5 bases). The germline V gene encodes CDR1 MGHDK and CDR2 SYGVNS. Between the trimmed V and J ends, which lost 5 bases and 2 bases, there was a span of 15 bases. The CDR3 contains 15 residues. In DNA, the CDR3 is TGTGCCAGCAGTCCCTACCTCGGGATACAAGAGACCCAGTACTTC. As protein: CASSPYLGIQETQYF.

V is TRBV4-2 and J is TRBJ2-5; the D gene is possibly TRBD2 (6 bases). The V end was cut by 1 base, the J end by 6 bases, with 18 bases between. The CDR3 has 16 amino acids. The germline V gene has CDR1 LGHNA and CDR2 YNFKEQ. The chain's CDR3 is CASSQGPVGGEKTQYF. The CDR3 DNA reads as TGTGCCAGCAGCCAAGGCCCCGTGGGCGGGGAAAAGACCCAGTACTTC.

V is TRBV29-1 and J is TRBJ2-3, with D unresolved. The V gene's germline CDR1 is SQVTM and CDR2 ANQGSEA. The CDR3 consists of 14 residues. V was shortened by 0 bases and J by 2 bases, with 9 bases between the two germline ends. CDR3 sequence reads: CSVEDRQATDTQYF. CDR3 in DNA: TGCAGCGTTGAAGATCGTCAGGCCACAGATACGCAGTATTTT.

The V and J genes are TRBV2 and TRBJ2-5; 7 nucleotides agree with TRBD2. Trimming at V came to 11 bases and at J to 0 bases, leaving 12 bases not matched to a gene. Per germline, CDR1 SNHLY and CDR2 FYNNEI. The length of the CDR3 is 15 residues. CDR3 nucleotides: TGTGCCGGCAATATATGGGAGGGGAACCAAGAGACCCAGTACTTC. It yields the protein CAGNIWEGNQETQYF.

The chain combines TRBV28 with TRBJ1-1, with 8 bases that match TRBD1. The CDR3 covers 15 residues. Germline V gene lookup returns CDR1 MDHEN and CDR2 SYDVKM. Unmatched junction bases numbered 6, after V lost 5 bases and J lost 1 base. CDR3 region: CASSPPDRANTEAFF. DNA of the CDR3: TGTGCCAGCAGTCCCCCGGACAGGGCGAACACTGAAGCTTTCTTT.

The CDR3 loop reads CASSSWDRVNYGYTF. In DNA form, the CDR3 reads TGTGCCAGCAGCTCCTGGGACAGGGTTAACTATGGCTACACCTTC. The gene calls are TRBV7-9 and TRBJ1-2; 9 positions match TRBD1. Per germline, CDR1 SEHNR and CDR2 FQNEAQ (reference sequence). The CDR3 consists of 15 residues. Trimming at V came to 4 bases and at J to 1 base, leaving 4 bases not matched to a gene. Full variable domain (rest looked up from reference TRBV7-9 and TRBJ1-2): DTGVSQNPRHKITKRGQNVTFRCDPISEHNRLYWYRQTLGQGPEFLTYFQNEAQLEKSRLLSDRFSAERPKGSFSTLEIQRTEQGDSAMYLCASSSWDRVNYGYTFGSGTRLTVV.

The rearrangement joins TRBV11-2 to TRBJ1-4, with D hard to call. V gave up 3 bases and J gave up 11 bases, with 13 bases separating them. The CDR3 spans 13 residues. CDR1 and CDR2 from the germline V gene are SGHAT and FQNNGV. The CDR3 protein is CASSLQWAQKLFF. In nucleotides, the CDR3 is TGTGCCAGCAGCTTGCAGTGGGCCCAGAAACTGTTTTTT.

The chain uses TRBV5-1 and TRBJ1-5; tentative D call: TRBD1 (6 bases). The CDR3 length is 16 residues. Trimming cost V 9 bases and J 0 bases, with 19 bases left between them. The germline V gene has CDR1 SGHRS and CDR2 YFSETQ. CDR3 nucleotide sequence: TGCGCCACCACACATACAGGGAGGGCTAGCAATCAGCCCCAGCATTTT. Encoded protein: CATTHTGRASNQPQHF.

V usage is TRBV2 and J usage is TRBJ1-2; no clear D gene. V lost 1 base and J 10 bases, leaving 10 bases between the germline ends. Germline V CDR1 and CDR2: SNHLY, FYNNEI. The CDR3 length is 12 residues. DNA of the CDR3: TGTGCCAGCAGTGAAGGTGGCGGAGTCTACACCTTC. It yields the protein CASSEGGGVYTF.

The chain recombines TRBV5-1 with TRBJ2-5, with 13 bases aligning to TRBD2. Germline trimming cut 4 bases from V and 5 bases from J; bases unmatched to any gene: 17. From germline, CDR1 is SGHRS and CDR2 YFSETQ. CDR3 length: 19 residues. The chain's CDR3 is CASSPVGLAGEDGRETQYF. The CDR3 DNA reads TGCGCCAGCAGCCCGGTCGGACTAGCGGGAGAGGATGGGCGGGAGACCCAGTACTTC.

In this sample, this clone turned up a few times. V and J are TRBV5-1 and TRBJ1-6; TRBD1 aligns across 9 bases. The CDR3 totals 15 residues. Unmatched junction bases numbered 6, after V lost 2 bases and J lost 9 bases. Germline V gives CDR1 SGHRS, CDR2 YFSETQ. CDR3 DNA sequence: TGCGCCAGCAGCTTAGATACAGGGGGCAGTTCACCCCTCCACTTT. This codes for CASSLDTGGSSPLHF.

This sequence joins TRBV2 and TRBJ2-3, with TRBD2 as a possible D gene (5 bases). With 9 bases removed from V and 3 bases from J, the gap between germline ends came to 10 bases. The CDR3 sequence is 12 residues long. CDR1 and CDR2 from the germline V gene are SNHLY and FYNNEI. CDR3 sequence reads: CASAEETDTQYF. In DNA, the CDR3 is TGTGCCAGTGCGGAGGAAACAGATACGCAGTATTTT.

DNA of the CDR3: TGTGCCAGTAGTAACCCAACTAGTCTCAATGAGCAGTTCTTC. Translated: CASSNPTSLNEQFF. J is TRBJ2-1 and V is TRBV19, with D possibly being TRBD2 (5 bases). The CDR3 is made up of 14 amino acids. CDR1 LNHDA and CDR2 SQIVND come from the germline V gene (reference sequence). Trimming pared 4 bases from V and 6 bases from J, leaving 13 bases between.

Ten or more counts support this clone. CDR3 in DNA: TGTGCCAGCAGCGTACAGGGGAACACTGAAGCTTTCTTT. Translating it yields CASSVQGNTEAFF. The V call is TRBV9, the J call TRBJ1-1; weak D call: TRBD1 (5 bases). This CDR3 contains 13 residues. Trimming cost V 1 base and J 1 base, with 5 bases left between them. Germline CDR1 and CDR2: SGDLS and YYNGEE.

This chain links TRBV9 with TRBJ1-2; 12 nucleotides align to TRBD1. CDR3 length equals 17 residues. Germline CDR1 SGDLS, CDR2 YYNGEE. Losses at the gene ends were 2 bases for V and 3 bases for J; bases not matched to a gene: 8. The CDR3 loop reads CASSVGQGASNYYGYTF. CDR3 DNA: TGTGCCAGCAGCGTGGGACAGGGGGCCTCCAATTACTATGGCTACACCTTC.

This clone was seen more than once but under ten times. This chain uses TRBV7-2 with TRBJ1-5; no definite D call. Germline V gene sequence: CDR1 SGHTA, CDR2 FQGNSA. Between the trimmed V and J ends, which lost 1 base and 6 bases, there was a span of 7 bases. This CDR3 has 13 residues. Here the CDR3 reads CASSLVRVQPQHF. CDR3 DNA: TGTGCCAGCAGCTTAGTGAGGGTTCAGCCCCAGCATTTT.

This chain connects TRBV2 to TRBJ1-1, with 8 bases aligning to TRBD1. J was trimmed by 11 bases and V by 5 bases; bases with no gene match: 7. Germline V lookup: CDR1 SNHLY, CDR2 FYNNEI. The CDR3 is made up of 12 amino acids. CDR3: CASSPGGGTAFF. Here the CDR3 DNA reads TGTGCCAGCAGTCCAGGGGGCGGGACGGCTTTCTTT.

CDR3 region: CASSLSAGEYGYTF. The CDR3 DNA follows: TGCGCCAGCAGCTTGTCCGCAGGGGAATATGGCTACACCTTC. The chain recombines TRBV5-1 with TRBJ1-2; the D gene is possibly TRBD1 (6 bases). Trimming cost V 1 base and J 5 bases, with 12 bases left between them. The CDR3 totals 14 residues. From germline, CDR1 is SGHRS and CDR2 YFSETQ.